The rows below give T cell receptor beta chains drawn from one sample of a study of cytomegalovirus exposure and HLA in healthy donors. TCRdb's table, derived via immunoSEQ multiplex PCR, lists solely in-frame clones and lacks some. This table holds 55,000 to 80,000 clones, approximately 78% found once. Sample: PBMCs. These receptors were collected from a man aged 40-55 years in good health and CMV-seronegative. Each CDR3 is given with its conserved first and last residue. D genes are given only for firm matches. Clone size is shown for a subset of rows, as once, few, many or a class of expanded clone.

TRBJ2-3 | NA | NA | TRBV11-3 | CASSRRDSTDTQYF | TGTGCCAGCAGCCGCAGGGATAGTACAGATACGCAGTATTTT
TRBJ2-1 | NA | NA | TRBV7-9 | CSSSLGSNEQFF | TGTTCCAGCAGCTTGGGCAGCAATGAGCAGTTCTTC
TRBJ2-5 | TRBD1 | NA | TRBV19 | CASSAWDSDQETQYF | TGTGCCAGTAGTGCTTGGGACAGTGACCAAGAGACCCAGTACTTC
TRBJ2-3 | TRBD2 | few | TRBV4-1 | CASSRGGVVRLGDTQYF | TGCGCCAGCAGCCGCGGGGGGGTAGTTCGATTAGGTGATACGCAGTATTTT
TRBJ2-7 | TRBD1 | NA | TRBV27 | CASSFPPYRGRVYEQYF | TGTGCCAGCAGTTTTCCGCCTTACAGGGGAAGGGTCTACGAGCAGTACTTC
TRBJ1-5 | NA | NA | TRBV5-4 | CASSSPNQPQHF | TGTGCCAGCAGCTCCCCGAATCAGCCCCAGCATTTT
TRBJ1-4 | NA | NA | TRBV7-9 | CSSSAINEKLFF | TGTTCCAGCAGCGCTATTAATGAAAAACTGTTTTTT
TRBJ1-1 | TRBD1 | NA | TRBV7-2 | CASSLASAGTVEAFF | TGTGCCAGCAGCCTCGCCTCTGCCGGGACAGTTGAAGCTTTCTTT
TRBJ2-2 | NA | once | TRBV14 | CASSQGTGTQTRPNTGELFF | TGTGCCAGCAGCCAAGGTACGGGGACACAAACACGGCCGAACACCGGGGAGCTGTTTTTT
TRBJ1-5 | TRBD1 | NA | TRBV6-1 | CASSAQGALNQPQHF | TGTGCCAGCAGTGCACAGGGGGCCCTCAATCAGCCCCAGCATTTT
TRBJ2-3 | TRBD2 | NA | TRBV27 | CASTKAGAGDTQYF | TGTGCCAGCACCAAAGCGGGAGCGGGGGATACGCAGTATTTT
TRBJ1-2 | TRBD1 | NA | TRBV6-5 | CASSGLGTGDGYTF | TGTGCCAGCAGTGGGCTGGGGACAGGAGATGGCTACACCTTC
TRBJ1-1 | NA | NA | TRBV18 | CASSWSGLNTEAFF | TGTGCCAGCTCCTGGAGCGGTTTGAACACTGAAGCTTTCTTT
TRBJ2-7 | TRBD2 | few | TRBV7-2 | CASSQESGSSYEQYF | TGTGCCAGCAGCCAAGAAAGCGGGAGCTCCTACGAGCAGTACTTC
TRBJ1-6 | NA | NA | TRBV7-5 | CVKTTGDHSPLHF | TGTGTCAAAACGACAGGGGATCATTCACCCCTCCACTTT
TRBJ1-5 | NA | NA | TRBV2 | CASREQIQGSQPQHF | TGTGCCAGCAGGGAACAAATCCAGGGAAGTCAGCCCCAGCATTTT
TRBJ2-1 | TRBD2 | NA | TRBV4-1 | CASSQATLRGRTFKNTYNEQFF | TGCGCCAGCAGCCAAGCGACCCTTCGCGGGAGGACCTTTAAGAATACCTACAATGAGCAGTTCTTC
TRBJ2-7 | NA | NA | TRBV28 | CASSLGTLRTYEQYF | TGTGCCAGCAGTTTGGGGACTCTCCGGACCTACGAGCAGTACTTC
TRBJ2-4 | TRBD2 | NA | TRBV7-3 | CASSLAGGKDIQYF | TGTGCCAGCAGCTTAGCGGGGGGCAAAGACATTCAGTACTTC
TRBJ2-7 | TRBD2 | once | TRBV4-1 | CASSQETSGASYSSYEQYF | TGCGCCAGCAGCCAAGAAACTAGCGGGGCGTCCTACAGCTCCTACGAGCAGTACTTC
TRBJ2-3 | NA | few | TRBV6-5 | CASSYSYTDTQYF | TGTGCCAGCAGTTACTCCTACACAGATACGCAGTATTTT